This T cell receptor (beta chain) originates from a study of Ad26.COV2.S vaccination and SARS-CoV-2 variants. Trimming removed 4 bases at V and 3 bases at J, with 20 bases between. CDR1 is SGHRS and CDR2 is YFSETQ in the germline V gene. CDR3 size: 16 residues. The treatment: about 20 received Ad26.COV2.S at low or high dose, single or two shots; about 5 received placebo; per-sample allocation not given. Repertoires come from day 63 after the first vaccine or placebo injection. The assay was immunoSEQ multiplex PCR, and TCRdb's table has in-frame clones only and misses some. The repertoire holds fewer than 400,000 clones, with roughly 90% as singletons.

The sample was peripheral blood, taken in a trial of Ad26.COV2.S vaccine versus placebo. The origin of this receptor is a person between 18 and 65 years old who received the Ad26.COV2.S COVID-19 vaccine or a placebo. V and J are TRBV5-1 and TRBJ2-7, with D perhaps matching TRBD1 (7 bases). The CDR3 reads CASSRGAGQSYYEQYF. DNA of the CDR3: TGCGCCAGCAGCAGAGGCGCGGGACAGAGCTACTACGAGCAGTACTTC.